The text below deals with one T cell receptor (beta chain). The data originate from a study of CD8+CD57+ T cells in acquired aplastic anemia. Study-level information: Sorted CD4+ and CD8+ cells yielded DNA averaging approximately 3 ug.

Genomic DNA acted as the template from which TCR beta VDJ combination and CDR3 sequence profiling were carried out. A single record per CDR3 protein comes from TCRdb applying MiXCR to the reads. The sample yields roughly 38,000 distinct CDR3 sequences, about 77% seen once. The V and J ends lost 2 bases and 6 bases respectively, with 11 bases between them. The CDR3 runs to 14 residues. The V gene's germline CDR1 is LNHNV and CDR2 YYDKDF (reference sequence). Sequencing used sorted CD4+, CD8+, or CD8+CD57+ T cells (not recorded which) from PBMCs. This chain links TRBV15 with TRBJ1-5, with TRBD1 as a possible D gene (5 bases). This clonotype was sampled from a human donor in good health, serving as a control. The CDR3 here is CATSRIGGGQPQHF. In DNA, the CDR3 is TGTGCCACCAGCAGAATCGGGGGAGGTCAGCCCCAGCATTTT.